The 25 T cell receptor beta chains below come from one sample, sequenced in a study of cytomegalovirus exposure and HLA in healthy donors. 60 Vbeta and 13 Jbeta primers were used in PCR. This table comes from immunoSEQ multiplex PCR, and its TCRdb copy is limited to in-frame clones, with some not included. The repertoire holds about 170,000 clones, with roughly three quarters as singletons. Sequencing input: PBMCs. The receptor source for this set is a woman in her fifties or sixties in good health and CMV-seronegative.

About this clone itself: At one end, the junction sequence differs from germline, possibly due to a read error. The chain is built from TRBV7-9 and TRBJ1-6; 8 nucleotides line up with TRBD1. The germline CDR1 and CDR2 sequences are SEHNR and FQNEAQ (reference sequence). The CDR3 has 15 amino acids. CDR3 loop: CSSSPDRGGNSPLHF. CDR3 coding DNA: TGTTCCAGCAGCCCAGACAGGGGCGGTAATTCACCCCTCCACTTT. Together with reference TRBV7-9 and TRBJ1-6, the CDR3 gives the full variable domain: DTGVSQNPRHKITKRGQNVTFRCDPISEHNRLYWYRQTLGQGPEFLTYFQNEAQLEKSRLLSDRFSAERPKGSFSTLEIQRTEQGDSAMYLCSSSPDRGGNSPLHFGNGTRLTVT.

This sequence joins TRBV30 and TRBJ2-7; possibly TRBD2 for D (6 bases). V was pared by 8 bases and J by 3 bases, with 11 bases between. This CDR3 spans 11 amino acids. Germline CDR1 is GTSNPN and CDR2 is SVGIG (reference sequence). The CDR3 DNA is TGTGCCGGCGGCGGGAACTACGAGCAGTACTTC. Protein product: CAGGGNYEQYF.

The rearrangement uses TRBV7-8 and TRBJ1-5, with TRBD1 matching over 11 bases. Per germline, CDR1 SGHVS and CDR2 FQNEAQ. This CDR3 region has 17 residues. Germline trimming cut 5 bases from V and 1 base from J; bases unmatched to any gene: 7. This CDR3 is CASSPRTGGGSNQPQHF. In DNA form, the CDR3 reads TGTGCCAGCAGCCCACGGACAGGGGGCGGAAGCAATCAGCCCCAGCATTTT.

The rearrangement links TRBV10-2 to TRBJ1-2; D is possibly TRBD1 (6 bases). Trimming left V 6 bases short and J 8 bases short, with 22 bases between. There are 15 residues in the CDR3. Germline loops: CDR1 WSHSY, CDR2 SAAADI. The DNA for the CDR3 is TGCGCCAGCAGAATTACAATGGGGGGGCCGGGGGGCTACACCTTC. It yields the protein CASRITMGGPGGYTF.

V and J are TRBV5-5 and TRBJ2-3; maybe TRBD2 (6 bases). Germline CDR1 SGHKS, CDR2 YYEKEE (reference sequence). V was clipped by 4 bases and J by 3 bases, with 12 bases between them. The CDR3 is made up of 14 amino acids. In DNA, the CDR3 is TGTGCCAGCAGCCAGGAGGGCCGGACAGATACGCAGTATTTT. Amino acids: CASSQEGRTDTQYF.

The chain combines TRBV4-2 with TRBJ1-1; possibly TRBD1 for D (6 bases). The germline CDR1 and CDR2 sequences are LGHNA and YNFKEQ. This CDR3 is built from 15 residues. V lost 4 bases and J 0 bases, leaving 12 bases between the germline ends. The CDR3 region is CASSPGQRMNTEAFF. The CDR3 DNA is TGTGCCAGCAGCCCAGGACAGCGAATGAACACTGAAGCTTTCTTT.

The chain is built from TRBV18 and TRBJ2-1; 14 bases align to TRBD2. Per the germline V gene, CDR1 is KGHSH and CDR2 is LQKENI. The CDR3 spans 19 residues. V was pared by 2 bases and J by 3 bases, with 9 bases of the junction left unmatched. The CDR3 here is CASSPLGLAGATIYNEQFF. DNA of the CDR3: TGTGCCAGCTCACCATTGGGACTAGCGGGAGCAACGATCTACAATGAGCAGTTCTTC.

J is TRBJ1-1 and V is TRBV18; D is unclear. CDR1 KGHSH and CDR2 LQKENI come from the germline V gene. The CDR3 spans 13 residues. Trimming stripped 2 bases from V and 1 base from J, with 5 bases between. The chain's CDR3 is CASSPERNTEAFF. CDR3 DNA sequence: TGTGCCAGCTCACCAGAGAGGAACACTGAAGCTTTCTTT.

This clone was counted once. The chain joins TRBV15 to TRBJ1-1, with unresolved D. The CDR3 runs to 17 residues. Germline-derived CDR1 and CDR2 are LNHNV and YYDKDF (reference sequence). V was trimmed by 0 bases and J by 3 bases, leaving 17 bases between them. In nucleotides, the CDR3 is TGTGCCACCAGCAGAGATCTTCCCCGCACTGTGGACACTGAAGCTTTCTTT. Amino acids: CATSRDLPRTVDTEAFF.

The chain recombines TRBV5-1 with TRBJ2-6; D is perhaps TRBD2 (6 bases). The V gene's germline CDR1 is SGHRS and CDR2 YFSETQ. The CDR3 is 16 amino acids. The V and J ends lost 1 base and 4 bases respectively, with 12 bases between them. The chain's CDR3 is CASSLNAAGGANVLTF. CDR3 DNA sequence: TGCGCCAGCAGCTTGAACGCCGCGGGGGGGGCCAACGTCCTGACTTTC.

The V gene is TRBV9, the J gene TRBJ2-3; TRBD2 aligns across 8 bases. In germline, CDR1 is SGDLS, CDR2 YYNGEE. The CDR3 is 17 residues long. V lost 1 base, J lost 0 bases, and 7 bases stayed unmatched. The CDR3 here is CASSVRLAGGSTDTQYF. The DNA for the CDR3 is TGTGCCAGCAGCGTAAGACTGGCGGGGGGAAGCACAGATACGCAGTATTTT.

The chain links TRBV27 to TRBJ2-1; 8 bases agree with TRBD2. Trimming cost V 6 bases and J 0 bases; bases outside gene matches: 7. Looked up from germline, CDR1 is MNHEY and CDR2 is SMNVEV (reference sequence). The CDR3 consists of 16 residues. DNA of the CDR3: TGTGCCAGCAGCGGGGGGCGGGGGGACTCCTACAATGAGCAGTTCTTC. Translated, it gives CASSGGRGDSYNEQFF.

This clone was recorded only once. V and J are TRBV7-6 and TRBJ2-7; TRBD2 might be the D (6 bases). CDR1 is SGHVS and CDR2 is FNYEAQ in the germline V gene. The V end was cut by 5 bases, the J end by 1 base, with 15 bases between. The CDR3 spans 15 residues. The CDR3 spells CASSGGSGLSYEQYF. Written as DNA, the CDR3 is TGTGCCAGCAGCGGCGGCTCGGGACTTTCCTACGAGCAGTACTTC.

V usage is TRBV5-1 and J usage is TRBJ2-3; D gene ambiguous. The CDR3 runs 12 residues. Trimming pared 0 bases from V and 6 bases from J, leaving 5 bases between. Germline-derived CDR1 and CDR2 are SGHRS and YFSETQ. DNA for the CDR3: TGCGCCAGCAGCTTGGGAGGTGATACGCAGTATTTT. Its protein product is CASSLGGDTQYF.

This clone came up once. The gene calls are TRBV9 and TRBJ2-7; D is undetermined. This CDR3 is 15 amino acids long. V shed 1 base and J shed 1 base, with 12 bases lying between them. The germline V gene has CDR1 SGDLS and CDR2 YYNGEE. The CDR3: CASSVSFSRSYEQYF. The DNA of the CDR3 is TGTGCCAGCAGCGTATCATTTTCTCGGTCCTACGAGCAGTACTTC. The full variable domain, completed using reference TRBV9 and TRBJ2-7, is DSGVTQTPKHLITATGQRVTLRCSPRSGDLSVYWYQQSLDQGLQFLIQYYNGEERAKGNILERFSAQQFPDLHSELNLSSLELGDSALYFCASSVSFSRSYEQYFGPGTRLTVT.

The genes are TRBV28 and TRBJ2-1; the match to TRBD2 covers 9 bases. Germline loops: CDR1 MDHEN, CDR2 SYDVKM. The CDR3 is made up of 15 amino acids. J was trimmed by 0 bases and V by 6 bases; bases with no gene match: 3. Here the CDR3 reads CASRDSGGSYNEQFF. CDR3 nucleotide sequence: TGTGCCAGCAGGGATAGCGGGGGCTCCTACAATGAGCAGTTCTTC.

This clone was detected only once. The V and J genes are TRBV28 and TRBJ2-5; D is unresolved. Matching the DNA end better, TRBJ2-7 makes the J call doubtful. In germline, CDR1 is MDHEN, CDR2 SYDVKM. CDR3 length equals 13 residues. CDR3 DNA: TGTGCCAGCAGTTTAGCTCTAACCCACGAGCAGTACTTC. Translated: CASSLALTHEQYF.

The V and J genes are TRBV2 and TRBJ1-2, with 9 bases identical to TRBD1. Germline V gene sequence: CDR1 SNHLY, CDR2 FYNNEI. The V segment lost 7 bases and the J segment 2 bases; nucleotides outside the gene matches: 5. The CDR3 is 14 residues long. CDR3: CASIPGQGNYGYTF. The CDR3 nucleotides read TGTGCCAGCATTCCGGGACAGGGAAACTATGGCTACACCTTC.

The chain joins TRBV7-2 to TRBJ1-6; D ambiguous. Germline V gives CDR1 SGHTA, CDR2 FQGNSA. V lost 0 bases and J 10 bases, leaving 10 bases between the germline ends. The length of the CDR3 is 14 residues. CDR3 coding DNA: TGTGCCAGCAGCTTAGCCAAGGGCGGGTCACCCCTCCACTTT. Protein sequence: CASSLAKGGSPLHF. Supplemented by reference TRBV7-2 and TRBJ1-6, the full variable domain reads GAGVSQSPSNKVTEKGKDVELRCDPISGHTALYWYRQSLGQGLEFLIYFQGNSAPDKSGLPSDRFSAERTGGSVSTLTIQRTQQEDSAVYLCASSLAKGGSPLHFGNGTRLTVT.

The V gene is TRBV6-6, the J gene TRBJ2-7; TRBD1 might be the D (5 bases). CDR3 length equals 15 residues. The V end was cut by 0 bases, the J end by 6 bases, with 15 bases between. Germline V gene data show CDR1 as MNHNY and CDR2 as SVGAGI (reference sequence). The CDR3 DNA is TGTGCCAGCAGTTACTCCCAGGGCCGTAATATCGAGCAGTACTTC. Amino acid sequence: CASSYSQGRNIEQYF.

This clone was counted a single time. The chain is built from TRBV4-1 and TRBJ2-1, with 9 nucleotides matching TRBD1. The V and J ends lost 3 bases and 0 bases, in that order; junction bases with no gene match: 3. The CDR3 has 16 amino acids. Germline CDR1 reads MGHRA; CDR2 reads YSYEKL. The CDR3 spells CASSHRQGGSYNEQFF. The CDR3 bases are TGCGCCAGCAGCCACCGACAGGGGGGCTCCTACAATGAGCAGTTCTTC.

This chain uses TRBV30 with TRBJ1-2; maybe TRBD1 (6 bases). From germline, CDR1 is GTSNPN and CDR2 SVGIG (reference sequence). CDR3 length equals 14 residues. The ends were cut back, 0 bases at V and 4 bases at J, with 12 bases in the middle. The CDR3 protein is CAWSVSRGAYGYTF. For the CDR3, the DNA is TGTGCCTGGAGTGTTTCCAGGGGCGCCTATGGCTACACCTTC.

This clone was seen more than once but under ten times. V and J are TRBV13 and TRBJ2-2; 8 bases line up with TRBD2. The length of the CDR3 is 17 residues. Trimming cost V 2 bases and J 3 bases; bases outside gene matches: 8. The germline gives CDR1 PRHDT, CDR2 FYEKMQ (reference sequence). The CDR3 region has the DNA TGTGCCAGCAGCTTATCCCCGGGACTAGGTGACACCGGGGAGCTGTTTTTT. Translating it yields CASSLSPGLGDTGELFF. The full variable domain, completed using reference TRBV13 and TRBJ2-2, is AAGVIQSPRHLIKEKRETATLKCYPIPRHDTVYWYQQGPGQDPQFLISFYEKMQSDKGSIPDRFSAQQFSDYHSELNMSSLELGDSALYFCASSLSPGLGDTGELFFGEGSRLTVL.

The chain recombines TRBV19 with TRBJ2-6; 9 bases agree with TRBD1. The CDR3 is 18 residues long. After removal of 4 bases from V and 2 bases from J, the junction contained 9 bases not matched to a gene. The V gene's germline CDR1 is LNHDA and CDR2 SQIVND (reference sequence). For the CDR3, the DNA is TGTGCCAGTAGTACACCGGGACAGGGAGGCCCTGGGGCCAACGTCCTGACTTTC. As protein: CASSTPGQGGPGANVLTF.

The J gene is TRBJ2-1, the V gene TRBV28, with 7 bases aligning to TRBD1. Germline values: CDR1 MDHEN, CDR2 SYDVKM. V trimming: 6 bases; J trimming: 4 bases; junction bases outside the gene matches: 9. The CDR3 sequence is 15 residues long. The DNA for the CDR3 is TGTGCCAGCAGAGAGACAGGGTACCGTTACAATGAGCAGTTCTTC. This encodes CASRETGYRYNEQFF.